This TCR beta chain was profiled in a study of blood T cell repertoires in COVID-19. Overall study: Sources were T cells, B-cell-depleted T cells, or PBMCs; the material itself was cDNA or gDNA.

Clones were sequenced by immunoSEQ multiplex PCR, and TCRdb holds only the in-frame ones, with some missing. The sample has about 300,000 clones; around 86% are singletons. Participants came from around 25 US areas, aged about 18 to 95 years. The clonotype comes from a man in his thirties or forties who had recovered from COVID-19. The sample consisted of PBMCs or T cells enriched from blood (not recorded which).

The CDR3 protein is CASGGPSVGEKLFF. The DNA for the CDR3 is TGTGCCAGCGGGGGCCCCTCGGTAGGGGAAAAACTGTTTTTT. J is TRBJ1-4 and V is TRBV11-2, with D possibly being TRBD1 (6 bases). Germline V CDR1 and CDR2: SGHAT, FQNNGV. The CDR3 is 14 residues long. The V and J ends lost 8 bases and 8 bases respectively, with 18 bases between them.